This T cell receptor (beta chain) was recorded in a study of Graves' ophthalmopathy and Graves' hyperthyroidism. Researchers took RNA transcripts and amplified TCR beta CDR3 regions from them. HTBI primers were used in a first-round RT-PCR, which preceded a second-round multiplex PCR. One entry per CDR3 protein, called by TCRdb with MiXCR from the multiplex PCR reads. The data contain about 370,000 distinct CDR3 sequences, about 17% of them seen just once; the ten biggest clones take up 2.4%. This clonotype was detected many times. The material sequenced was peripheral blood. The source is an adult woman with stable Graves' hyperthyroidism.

The CDR3 DNA is TGTGCCAGCAGTTACTCGCTTGGTGGCACGGATTACTATGGCTACACCTTC. Protein product: CASSYSLGGTDYYGYTF. The rearrangement joins TRBV6-5 to TRBJ1-2; no clear D. The CDR3 extends over 17 amino acids. The V end was cut by 0 bases, the J end by 3 bases, with 17 bases between. Per the germline V gene, CDR1 is MNHEY and CDR2 is SVGAGI.